Reported below is one T cell receptor beta chain. This record belongs to a study of sequential checkpoint blockade in melanoma. Across the study: Patients were randomized 1:1 to nivolumab-then-ipilimumab or ipilimumab-then-nivolumab first-line.

Treatment in this sample: randomized to nivolumab then ipilimumab (arm A) or the reverse (arm B). Sorted cells were live CD3+CD8+, lacking CD19 and CD56, from PBMCs. Germline values: CDR1 SEHNR, CDR2 FQNEAQ (reference sequence). The CDR3 runs to 15 residues. V gave up 5 bases and J gave up 2 bases; unmatched junction bases: 9. TCRdb keeps only in-frame clones here, not all; method: immunoSEQ multiplex PCR. Seen here are around 26,000 clones, 70% to 80% observed once, and the top ten hold 22%. The genes are TRBV7-9 and TRBJ2-7; 7 bases are a match to TRBD1. This sequence was found in a human donor with melanoma. The specimen was CD8+ T cells sorted from blood (inferred from file names), collected from a patient given nivolumab and ipilimumab in sequence. CDR3 sequence: CASSPRDSNTYEQYF. CDR3 nucleotide sequence: TGTGCCAGCAGCCCCCGGGACAGTAATACCTACGAGCAGTACTTC.